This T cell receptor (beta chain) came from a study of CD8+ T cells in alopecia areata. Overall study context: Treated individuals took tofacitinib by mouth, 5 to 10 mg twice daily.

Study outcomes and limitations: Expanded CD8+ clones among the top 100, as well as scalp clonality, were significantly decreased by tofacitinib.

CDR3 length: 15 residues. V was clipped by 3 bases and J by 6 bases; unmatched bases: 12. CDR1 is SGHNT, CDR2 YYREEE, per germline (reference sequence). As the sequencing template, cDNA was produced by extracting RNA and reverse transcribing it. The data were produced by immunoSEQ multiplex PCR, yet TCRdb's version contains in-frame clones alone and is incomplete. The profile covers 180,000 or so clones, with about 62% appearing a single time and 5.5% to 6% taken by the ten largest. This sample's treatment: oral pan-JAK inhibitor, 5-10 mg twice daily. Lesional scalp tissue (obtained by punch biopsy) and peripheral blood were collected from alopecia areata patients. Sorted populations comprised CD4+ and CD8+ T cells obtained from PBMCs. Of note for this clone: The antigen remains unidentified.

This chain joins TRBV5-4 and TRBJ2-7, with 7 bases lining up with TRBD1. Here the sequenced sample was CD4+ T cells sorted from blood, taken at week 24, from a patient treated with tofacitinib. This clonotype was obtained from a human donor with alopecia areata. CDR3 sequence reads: CASSSARDSDLEQYF. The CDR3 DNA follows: TGTGCCAGCAGCTCGGCTAGGGACAGCGACCTCGAGCAGTACTTC.